Given below is one TCR beta chain in context. The germline V gene encodes CDR1 MNHNY and CDR2 SVGAGI (reference sequence). The ends were cut back, 10 bases at V and 0 bases at J, with 13 bases in the middle. The CDR3 spans 14 residues. These data originate in a study of T cell changes during pregnancy in multiple sclerosis. Some clones are missing from TCRdb's copy, which holds only in-frame ones; the method was immunoSEQ multiplex PCR. The data show 35,000 to 55,000 clones, roughly 90% seen once. The V call is TRBV6-6, the J call TRBJ1-3; no reliable D call. This specimen consisted of peripheral blood, obtained in the second trimester of pregnancy. This TCR came from a female donor in good health, enrolled as a control in a pregnancy study. The CDR3 region has the DNA TGTGCCATCCGTCCCTCCCGCTCTGGAAACACCATATATTTT. Its translation: CAIRPSRSGNTIYF.